This T cell receptor beta chain was profiled in a study of cytomegalovirus exposure and HLA in healthy donors. Whole-study findings and limits: Subsequent analysis showed first-cohort TCR clusters tending to co-occur in more than 95 validation repertoires. The listing of roughly 160 TCR beta chains classed them as cytomegalovirus-associated. Rarity characterized most TCR sequences, yet some public TCRs appeared in many donors.

The data were produced by immunoSEQ multiplex PCR, yet TCRdb's version contains in-frame clones alone and is incomplete. The sample yields 70,000 or so clones, about nine tenths seen once. V lost 5 bases to trimming and J lost 7 bases, with 15 bases between them. This CDR3 region has 13 residues. Germline CDR1 is MDHEN and CDR2 is SYDVKM. The study drew the donors from its approximately 120-subject validation cohort, separate from the roughly 710-subject first cohort. As regards this clone: What it binds is unknown.

The chain has TRBV28 and TRBJ2-7; D perhaps matches TRBD1 (7 bases). The clonotype was recovered from a man aged 18 to 30 in good health and CMV-seronegative. The sample was PBMCs. CDR3 region: CASSIRGEGEQYF. The CDR3 DNA sequence: TGTGCCAGCAGTATCAGGGGGGAAGGGGAGCAGTACTTC. Based on the CDR3 plus reference TRBV28 and TRBJ2-7, the full variable domain is DVKVTQSSRYLVKRTGEKVFLECVQDMDHENMFWYRQDPGLGLRLIYFSYDVKMKEKGDIPEGYSVSREKKERFSLILESASTNQTSMYLCASSIRGEGEQYFGPGTRLTVT.